One and the same sample provided the 18 T cell receptor beta chains below, sequenced in a study of T cell responses to AZD1222 COVID-19 vaccine. The assay was immunoSEQ multiplex PCR, and TCRdb's table has in-frame clones only and misses some. The sample consists of under 150,000 clones, 80% to 95% of them appearing once. The sample was peripheral blood, taken 28 days after the second AZD1222 dose. These receptors were taken from an adult who received the AZD1222 COVID-19 vaccine.

V and J are TRBV7-5 and TRBJ1-2. TRBV7-5 constitutes a pseudogene. This CDR3 region has 15 residues. As DNA, the CDR3 is TGTGCCAGAAGCTTAGAAGGAGGGACTAACTATGGCTACACCTTC. Translation gives CARSLEGGTNYGYTF.

The rearrangement joins TRBV29-1 to TRBJ1-2; no firm D call. In germline, CDR1 is SQVTM, CDR2 ANQGSEA. CDR3 size: 12 residues. Trimming took off 4 bases at V and 4 bases at J, with 10 bases between the two ends. The CDR3 protein is CSVGEITYGYTF. In nucleotides, the CDR3 is TGCAGCGTTGGAGAGATAACCTATGGCTACACCTTC.

The chain employs TRBV5-6 and TRBJ1-1; D possibly corresponds to TRBD1 (5 bases). V lost 4 bases, J lost 1 base, and 11 bases lay in between. Germline values: CDR1 SGHDT, CDR2 YYEEEE. CDR3 length: 14 residues. CDR3 amino acids: CASSRVGGNTEAFF. The CDR3 nucleotides are TGTGCCAGCAGCCGTGTTGGGGGGAACACTGAAGCTTTCTTT.

The J gene is TRBJ1-2, the V gene TRBV5-5, with TRBD1 matching over 8 bases. This CDR3 is built from 15 residues. V lost 4 bases and J lost 4; bases outside the gene matches: 9. The V gene's germline CDR1 is SGHKS and CDR2 YYEKEE (reference sequence). The CDR3 reads CASSPATGASYGYTF. The CDR3 DNA reads TGTGCCAGCAGCCCGGCGACAGGGGCCTCCTATGGCTACACCTTC.

V usage is TRBV14 and J usage is TRBJ1-2; D unresolved. Between the trimmed V and J ends, which lost 4 bases and 1 base, there was a span of 4 bases. Germline CDR1 is SGHDN and CDR2 is FVKESK. This CDR3 comprises 12 residues. The CDR3 sequence is CASSRDNYGYTF. CDR3 nucleotide sequence: TGTGCCAGCAGCCGTGATAACTATGGCTACACCTTC. Based on the CDR3 plus reference TRBV14 and TRBJ1-2, the full variable domain is EAGVTQFPSHSVIEKGQTVTLRCDPISGHDNLYWYRRVMGKEIKFLLHFVKESKQDESGMPNNRFLAERTGGTYSTLKVQPAELEDSGVYFCASSRDNYGYTFGSGTRLTVV.

This chain connects TRBV13 to TRBJ2-5; 10 bases map to TRBD2. The CDR3 is 17 residues long. Germline assignment: CDR1 PRHDT and CDR2 FYEKMQ (reference sequence). Unmatched junction bases numbered 13, after V lost 5 bases and J lost 4 bases. In DNA, the CDR3 is TGTGCCAGCAGCCTGATACTAGCGGGGAGACGTTCAGAGACCCAGTACTTC. Amino acid sequence: CASSLILAGRRSETQYF.

The chain employs TRBV4-1 and TRBJ1-2; 7 bases agree with TRBD1. Germline assignment: CDR1 MGHRA and CDR2 YSYEKL. The CDR3 spans 16 residues. V lost 0 bases, J lost 0 bases, and 4 bases stayed unmatched. Written as DNA, the CDR3 is TGCGCCAGCAGCCAAGAAAGGGGGACAGCTAACTATGGCTACACCTTC. Its translation: CASSQERGTANYGYTF.

The J gene is TRBJ1-1, the V gene TRBV30, with D perhaps TRBD1 (6 bases). From germline, CDR1 is GTSNPN and CDR2 SVGIG (reference sequence). V lost 5 bases, J lost 0 bases, and 7 bases lay in between. This CDR3 spans 12 amino acids. The CDR3, as DNA: TGTGCCTGGGGACAGATGAACACTGAAGCTTTCTTT. Translated: CAWGQMNTEAFF.

The chain is built from TRBV6-1 and TRBJ2-5; perhaps D is TRBD1 or TRBD2 (6 bases each). From germline, CDR1 is MNHNS and CDR2 SASEGT. Deletions cut 5 bases from V and 1 base from J, with 14 bases between. CDR3 length: 15 amino acids. CDR3 DNA sequence: TGTGCCAGCAGTACCAGGGGAGGCAGCCAAGAGACCCAGTACTTC. This encodes CASSTRGGSQETQYF.

The V gene is TRBV29-1, the J gene TRBJ1-2; 7 bases map to TRBD1. The CDR3 extends over 15 amino acids. Germline CDR1 reads SQVTM; CDR2 reads ANQGSEA. The V segment lost 1 base and the J segment 6 bases; nucleotides outside the gene matches: 11. CDR3 nucleotide sequence: TGCAGCGTTGAAGGGAGGGCCTGGACAGGCAATGGCTACACCTTC. Amino acid sequence: CSVEGRAWTGNGYTF. Full variable domain (remainder filled in from reference TRBV29-1 and TRBJ1-2): SAVISQKPSRDICQRGTSLTIQCQVDSQVTMMFWYRQQPGQSLTLIATANQGSEATYESGFVIDKFPISRPNLTFSTLTVSNMSPEDSSIYLCSVEGRAWTGNGYTFGSGTRLTVV.

This clone turned up a few times. V and J are TRBV3-1 (or the pseudogene TRBV3-2) and TRBJ1-2, with 7 bases matching TRBD1. In germline, CDR1 is LGHDT, CDR2 YNNKEL (reference sequence). With V trimmed by 2 bases and J by 4 bases, 7 bases remained unmatched. This CDR3 is 15 amino acids long. CDR3 in amino acids: CASSQRRQGGYGYTF. DNA of the CDR3: TGTGCCAGCAGCCAAAGAAGACAGGGAGGCTATGGCTACACCTTC.

The V gene is TRBV12-3 or TRBV12-4, the J gene TRBJ2-7; no definite D call. CDR3 size: 12 residues. Trimming pared 6 bases from V and 3 bases from J, leaving 9 bases between. CDR3: CASSTPDYEQYF. CDR3 sequence (DNA): TGTGCCAGCAGCACCCCGGACTACGAGCAGTACTTC.

This chain joins TRBV5-4 and TRBJ2-5, with D possibly matching TRBD2 (7 bases). Germline assignment: CDR1 SGHNT and CDR2 YYREEE (reference sequence). The CDR3 sequence is 15 residues long. V lost 3 bases to trimming and J lost 1 base, with 13 bases between them. The CDR3 region has the DNA TGTGCCAGCAGCTCGGACAGCGGGATCCAAGAGACCCAGTACTTC. The encoded protein is CASSSDSGIQETQYF. Full variable domain (remainder filled in from reference TRBV5-4 and TRBJ2-5): ETGVTQSPTHLIKTRGQQVTLRCSSQSGHNTVSWYQQALGQGPQFIFQYYREEENGRGNFPPRFSGLQFPNYSSELNVNALELDDSALYLCASSSDSGIQETQYFGPGTRLLVL.

This chain connects TRBV4-2 to TRBJ2-5, with 14 bases that match TRBD2. Germline V gives CDR1 LGHNA, CDR2 YNFKEQ. The CDR3 spans 18 residues. With V trimmed by 5 bases and J by 4 bases, 12 bases remained unmatched. CDR3 residues: CASSKGTSGSGMGETQYF. CDR3 DNA: TGTGCCAGCAGCAAAGGGACTAGCGGGAGCGGAATGGGAGAGACCCAGTACTTC.

The rearrangement uses TRBV2 and TRBJ2-5; 7 bases map to TRBD2. This CDR3 has 16 residues. Germline-derived CDR1 and CDR2 are SNHLY and FYNNEI. With 5 bases clipped from V and 0 bases from J, the junction kept 9 bases outside the gene matches. The CDR3 sequence is CASSPGSGDYQETQYF. The CDR3 nucleotides read TGTGCCAGCAGTCCTGGCAGCGGGGACTACCAAGAGACCCAGTACTTC.

The V gene is TRBV25-1, the J gene TRBJ2-3, with unresolved D. The CDR3 is 13 amino acids. Germline V gene sequence: CDR1 MGHDK, CDR2 SYGVNS. The V gene lost 4 bases and the J gene lost 6 bases, with 11 bases spanning the gap. The CDR3 protein is CASSVNVMDTQYF. Written as DNA, the CDR3 is TGTGCCAGCAGTGTTAACGTTATGGATACGCAGTATTTT.

The chain couples TRBV7-6 to TRBJ2-1, with D possibly matching TRBD2 (5 bases). V lost 0 bases and J lost 6, with 12 bases in between. The CDR3 length is 15 residues. Germline V gene sequence: CDR1 SGHVS, CDR2 FNYEAQ. The CDR3 DNA is TGTGCCAGCAGCTTAGCGCGGGCCGTGGGCAATGAGCAGTTCTTC. Protein: CASSLARAVGNEQFF.

CDR3 sequence (DNA): TGCAGCGTTGCTGGCGGGAGGGTCTACAATGAGCAGTTCTTC. It translates to CSVAGGRVYNEQFF. J is TRBJ2-1 and V is TRBV29-1; TRBD2 agrees at 9 bases. This CDR3 contains 14 residues. Germline trimming cut 4 bases from V and 3 bases from J; bases unmatched to any gene: 4. The V gene's germline CDR1 is SQVTM and CDR2 ANQGSEA.